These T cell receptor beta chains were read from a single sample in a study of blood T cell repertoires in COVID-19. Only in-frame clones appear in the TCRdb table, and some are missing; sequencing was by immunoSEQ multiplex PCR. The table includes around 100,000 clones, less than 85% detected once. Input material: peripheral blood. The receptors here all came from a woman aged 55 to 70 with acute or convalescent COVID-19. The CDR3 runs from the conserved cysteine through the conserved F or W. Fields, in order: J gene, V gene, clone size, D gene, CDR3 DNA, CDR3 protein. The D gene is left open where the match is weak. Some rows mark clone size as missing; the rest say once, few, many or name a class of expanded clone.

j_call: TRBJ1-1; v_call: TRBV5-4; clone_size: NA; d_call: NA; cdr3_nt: TGTGCCAGCAGCTGGGGCCAAGGGGGCACTGAAGCTTTCTTT; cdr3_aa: CASSWGQGGTEAFF
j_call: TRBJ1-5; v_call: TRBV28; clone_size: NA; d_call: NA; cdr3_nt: TGTGCCAGCAGCACCCCAGGGTACAATCAGCCCCAGCATTTT; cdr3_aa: CASSTPGYNQPQHF
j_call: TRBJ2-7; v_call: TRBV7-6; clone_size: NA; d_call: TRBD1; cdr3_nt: TGTGCCAGCAGCTTAGCGGGGGGACAGGGCTCCTACGAGCAGTACTTC; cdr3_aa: CASSLAGGQGSYEQYF
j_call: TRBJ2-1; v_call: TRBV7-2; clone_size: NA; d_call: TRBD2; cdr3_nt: TGTGCCAGCAGCGCGGGACTAGCGGGCCACAATGAGCAGTTCTTC; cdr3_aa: CASSAGLAGHNEQFF
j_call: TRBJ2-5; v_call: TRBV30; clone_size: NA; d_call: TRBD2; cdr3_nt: TGTGCCTGGAGTCCGGGACTACAAGAGACCCAGTACTTC; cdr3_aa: CAWSPGLQETQYF
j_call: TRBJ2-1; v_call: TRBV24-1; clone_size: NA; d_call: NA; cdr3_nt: TGTGCCACCAGTGATAACCGGGGGGCCTCCTACAATGAGCAGTTCTTC; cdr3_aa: CATSDNRGASYNEQFF
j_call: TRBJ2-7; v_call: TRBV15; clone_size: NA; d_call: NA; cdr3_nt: TGTGCCACCAGCAGAGTTGGCGGGTACGAGCAGTACTTC; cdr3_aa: CATSRVGGYEQYF
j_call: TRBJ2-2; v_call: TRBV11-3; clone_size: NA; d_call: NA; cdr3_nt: TGTGCCAGCAGCACCGACAGGAACACCGGGGAGCTGTTTTTT; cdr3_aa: CASSTDRNTGELFF
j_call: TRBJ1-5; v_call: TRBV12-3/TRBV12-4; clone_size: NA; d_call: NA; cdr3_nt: TGTGCCAGCACCCCTAACAGGGATCAGCCCCAGCATTTT; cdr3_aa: CASTPNRDQPQHF
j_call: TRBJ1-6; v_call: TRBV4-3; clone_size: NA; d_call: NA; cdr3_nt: TGCGCCAGCAGCGCGGGACGGCATAATTCACCCCTCCACTTT; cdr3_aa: CASSAGRHNSPLHF
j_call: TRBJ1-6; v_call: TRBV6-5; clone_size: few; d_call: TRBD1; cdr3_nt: TGTGCCAGCAGCCCAACAGGGGTGCGCTCACCCCTCCACTTT; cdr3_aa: CASSPTGVRSPLHF
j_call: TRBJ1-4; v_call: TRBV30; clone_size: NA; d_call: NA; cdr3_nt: TGTGCCTGGAGTCGGGTCGGAGAGGATGAAAAACTGTTTTTT; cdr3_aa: CAWSRVGEDEKLFF
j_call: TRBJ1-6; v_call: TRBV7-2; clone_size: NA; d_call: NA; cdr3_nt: TGTGCCAGCAGCTCTGCTTGGGGGGTCGCCTATAATTCACCCCTCCACTTT; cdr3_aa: CASSSAWGVAYNSPLHF
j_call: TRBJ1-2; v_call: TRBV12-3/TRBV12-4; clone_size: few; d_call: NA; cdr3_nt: TGTGCCAGCAGTTTATTAGGAGGGTTTGGCTACACCTTC; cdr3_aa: CASSLLGGFGYTF
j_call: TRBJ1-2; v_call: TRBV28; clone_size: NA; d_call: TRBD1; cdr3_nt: TGTGCCAGCAGCCAACAGGGGGTGAACACCTTC; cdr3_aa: CASSQQGVNTF
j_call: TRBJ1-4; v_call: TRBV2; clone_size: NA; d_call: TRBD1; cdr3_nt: TGTGCCAGCCGGAGGGGACAGGAAAAACTGTTTTTT; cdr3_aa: CASRRGQEKLFF
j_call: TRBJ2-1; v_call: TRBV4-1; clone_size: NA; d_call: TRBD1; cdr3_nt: TGCGCCAGCAGCCTTACCGGGACAGGTTACAATGAGCAGTTCTTC; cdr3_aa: CASSLTGTGYNEQFF
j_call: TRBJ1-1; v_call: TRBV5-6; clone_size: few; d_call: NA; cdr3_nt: TGTGCCAGCAGCTTGACAGGCGGTTGGACTGAAGCTTTCTTT; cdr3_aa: CASSLTGGWTEAFF
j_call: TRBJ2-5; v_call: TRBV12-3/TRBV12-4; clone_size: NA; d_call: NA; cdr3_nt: TGTGCCAGCAGTTTGTCCTACTCATGGACCCAGTACTTC; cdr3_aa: CASSLSYSWTQYF
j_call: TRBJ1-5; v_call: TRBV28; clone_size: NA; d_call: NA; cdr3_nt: TGTGCCAGCAGTCCGGGTTCATCTGGTCCTCAGCCCCAGCATTTT; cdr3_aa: CASSPGSSGPQPQHF
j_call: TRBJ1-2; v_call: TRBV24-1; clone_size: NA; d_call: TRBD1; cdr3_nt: TGTGCCACCAGTGATCCTGGACAGGGGAATGGCTACACCTTC; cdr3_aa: CATSDPGQGNGYTF
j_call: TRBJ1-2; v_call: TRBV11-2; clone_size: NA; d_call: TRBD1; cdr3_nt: TGTGCCAGCAGCTACCAAGACAGGGTCTATGGCTACACCTTC; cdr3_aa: CASSYQDRVYGYTF
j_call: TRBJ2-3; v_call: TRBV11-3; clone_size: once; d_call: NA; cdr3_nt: TGTGCCAGCAGCTTAGAGGGCGGGGGCACAGATACGCAGTATTTT; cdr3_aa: CASSLEGGGTDTQYF
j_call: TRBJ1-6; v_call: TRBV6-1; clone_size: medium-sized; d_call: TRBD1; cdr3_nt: TGTGCCAGCAGTGGTGGACAGGGCCGTTCCTATAATTCACCCCTCCACTTT; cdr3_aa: CASSGGQGRSYNSPLHF
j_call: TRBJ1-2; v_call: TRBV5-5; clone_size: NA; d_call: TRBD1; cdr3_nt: TGTGCCAGCAGCCTACTATTACAGGGGGCGCAGGGCTACACCTTC; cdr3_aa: CASSLLLQGAQGYTF
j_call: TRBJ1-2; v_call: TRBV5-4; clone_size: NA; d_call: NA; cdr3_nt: TGTGCCAGCAGCTCGCCTCATGACAGTTGGTATGGCTACACCTTC; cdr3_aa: CASSSPHDSWYGYTF
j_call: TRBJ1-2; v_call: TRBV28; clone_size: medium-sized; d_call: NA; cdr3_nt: TGTGCCAGCAGTTTAATTGTACAGGGCTATGGCTACACCTTC; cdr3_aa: CASSLIVQGYGYTF
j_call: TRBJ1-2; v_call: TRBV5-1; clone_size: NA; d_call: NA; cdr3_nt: TGCGCCAGCAGCGGAGAAGCAAGGAGAGCGGGCTACACCTTC; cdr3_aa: CASSGEARRAGYTF
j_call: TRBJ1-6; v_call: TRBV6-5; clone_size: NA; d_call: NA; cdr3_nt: TGTGCCAGCACTATGGGTCAGGCGAATTCACCCCTCCACTTT; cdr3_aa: CASTMGQANSPLHF
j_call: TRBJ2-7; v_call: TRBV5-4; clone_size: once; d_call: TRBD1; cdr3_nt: TGTGCCAGCAGCCCGGACAGGGCACACGAGCAGTACTTC; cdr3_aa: CASSPDRAHEQYF
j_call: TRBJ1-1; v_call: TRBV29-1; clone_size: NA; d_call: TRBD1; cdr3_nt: TGCAGCGGGGGACAGGGCTCCCATGAAGCTTTCTTT; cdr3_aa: CSGGQGSHEAFF
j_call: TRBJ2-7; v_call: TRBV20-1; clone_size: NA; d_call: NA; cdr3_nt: TGCAGTGCTAGTATCGGGAGCTACGAGCAGTACTTC; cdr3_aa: CSASIGSYEQYF
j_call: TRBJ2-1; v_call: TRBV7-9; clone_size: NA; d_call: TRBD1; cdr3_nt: TGTGCCAGCAGAACCGGACAGGGCTCCTACAATGAGCAGTTCTTC; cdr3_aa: CASRTGQGSYNEQFF
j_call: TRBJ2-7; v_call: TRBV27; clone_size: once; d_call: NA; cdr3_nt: TGTGCTAGCCGGGATTACAACTACGAGCAGTACTTC; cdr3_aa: CASRDYNYEQYF
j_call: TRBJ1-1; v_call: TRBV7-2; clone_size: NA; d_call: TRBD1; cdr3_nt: TGTGCCAGCAGCTTCCCCCGGGACAGGGGGCCGGGCACTGAAGCTTTCTTT; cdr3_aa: CASSFPRDRGPGTEAFF
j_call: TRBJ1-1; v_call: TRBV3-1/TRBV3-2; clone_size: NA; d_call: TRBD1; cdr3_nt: TGTGCCAGCAGCCAGAACAGGGGGCGTACTGAAGCTTTCTTT; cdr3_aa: CASSQNRGRTEAFF
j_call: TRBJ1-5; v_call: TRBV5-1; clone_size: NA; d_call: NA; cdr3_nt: TGCGCCAGCAGCTTGTTCGCAGGGGCGGATCAGCCCCAGCATTTT; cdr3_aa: CASSLFAGADQPQHF
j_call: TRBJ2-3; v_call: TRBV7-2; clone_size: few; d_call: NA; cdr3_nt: TGTGCCAGCAGAACTAGCCCCGCGGAGAATACGCAGTATTTT; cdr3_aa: CASRTSPAENTQYF
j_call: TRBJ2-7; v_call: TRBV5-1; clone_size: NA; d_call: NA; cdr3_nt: TGCGCCAGCAGCGAAGCCACCTCGTCCGACTACGAGCAGTACTTC; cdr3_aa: CASSEATSSDYEQYF
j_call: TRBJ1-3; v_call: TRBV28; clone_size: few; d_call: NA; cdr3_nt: TGTGCCAGCAACCCCTTGGGGGGCTCTGGAAACACCATATATTTT; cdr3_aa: CASNPLGGSGNTIYF
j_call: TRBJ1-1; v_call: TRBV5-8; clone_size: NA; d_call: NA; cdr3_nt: TGTGCCAGCAGCCTAAATAAGAACACTGAAGCTTTCTTT; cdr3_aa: CASSLNKNTEAFF
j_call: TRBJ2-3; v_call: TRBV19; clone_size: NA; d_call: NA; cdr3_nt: TGTGCCAGTAGTATAGCGGAGGGATCCACAGATACGCAGTATTTT; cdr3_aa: CASSIAEGSTDTQYF
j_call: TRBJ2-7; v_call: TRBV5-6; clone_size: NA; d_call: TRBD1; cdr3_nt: TGTGCCAGCAGCTCGGTGGGGACAGGGACCTACGAGCAGTACTTC; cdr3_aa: CASSSVGTGTYEQYF
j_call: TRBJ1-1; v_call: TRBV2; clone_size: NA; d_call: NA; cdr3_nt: TGTGCCAGCAGCTGGGGCAGGGGAGACACTGAAGCTTTCTTT; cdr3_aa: CASSWGRGDTEAFF
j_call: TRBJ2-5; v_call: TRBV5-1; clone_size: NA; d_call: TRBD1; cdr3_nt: TGCGCCAGCAGCTTGGGGACAGGGGGGCGCGGGGAGACCCAGTACTTC; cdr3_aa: CASSLGTGGRGETQYF
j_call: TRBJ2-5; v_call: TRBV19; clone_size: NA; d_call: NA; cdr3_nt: TGTGCCAGTAGTATAGTCGCAGGGGTAGAGACCCAGTACTTC; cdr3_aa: CASSIVAGVETQYF
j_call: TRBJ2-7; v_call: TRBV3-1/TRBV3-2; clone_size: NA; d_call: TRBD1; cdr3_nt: TGTGCCAGCAGTCACTCCGGGACAGGGAGGGGCGAGCAGTACTTC; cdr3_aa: CASSHSGTGRGEQYF
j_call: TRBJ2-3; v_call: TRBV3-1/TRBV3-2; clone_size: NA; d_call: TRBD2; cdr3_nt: TGTGCCAGCAGCCCCATAGCGGGGGGGTATCGCACAGATACGCAGTATTTT; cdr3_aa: CASSPIAGGYRTDTQYF
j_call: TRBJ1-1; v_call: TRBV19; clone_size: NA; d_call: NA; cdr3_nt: TGTGCCAGTAGGAAGGATTCGGGGACTGAAGCTTTCTTT; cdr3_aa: CASRKDSGTEAFF
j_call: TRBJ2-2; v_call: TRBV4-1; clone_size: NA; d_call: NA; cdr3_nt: TGCGCCAGCAGCCCCGGTCACACCGGGGAGCTGTTTTTT; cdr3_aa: CASSPGHTGELFF
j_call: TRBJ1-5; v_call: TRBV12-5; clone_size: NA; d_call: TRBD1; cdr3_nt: TGTGCTAGTGGTTTGACCCGGACAGGGGACAGTCAGCCCCAGCATTTT; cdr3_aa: CASGLTRTGDSQPQHF
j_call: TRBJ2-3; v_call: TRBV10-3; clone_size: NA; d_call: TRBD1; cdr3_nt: TGTGCCATCAGTGTCCATGGACAGGGGACGGCAGATACGCAGTATTTT; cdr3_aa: CAISVHGQGTADTQYF